The next 13 T cell receptor beta chains were all read from a single sample in a study of blood T cell repertoires in COVID-19. Using immunoSEQ multiplex PCR, the repertoire was profiled, and TCRdb retains in-frame clones only, with some absent. The sample lists about 170,000 clones; more than 65% were seen once. Sequenced input: peripheral blood. These receptors were obtained from a woman of 80 years or more with active or convalescent COVID-19.

The chain employs TRBV19 and TRBJ2-2; 9 bases are a match to TRBD2. The CDR3 sequence is 15 residues long. The trim removed 6 bases at V and 5 bases at J, leaving 7 bases unmatched. Germline V CDR1 and CDR2: LNHDA, SQIVND (reference sequence). The chain's CDR3 is CASRSSGSGTGELFF. CDR3 bases: TGTGCCAGTAGGAGTAGCGGGAGTGGGACCGGGGAGCTGTTTTTT.

Comments on this clone: The junction departs from germline at one end; a sequencing error may be responsible. In DNA form, the CDR3 reads TGTGCCAGCAGCGTAAGACTGAACATTGAAGCTTTCTTT. This encodes CASSVRLNIEAFF. The rearrangement links TRBV9 to TRBJ1-1; D is unclear. Looked up from germline, CDR1 is SGDLS and CDR2 is YYNGEE. The CDR3 sequence is 13 residues long.

The chain has TRBV18 and TRBJ1-5; no firm D call. V lost 6 bases to trimming and J lost 6 bases, with 15 bases between them. The CDR3 has 14 amino acids. Germline V gives CDR1 KGHSH, CDR2 LQKENI. The CDR3 protein is CASSPDLGGQPQHF. In nucleotides, the CDR3 is TGTGCCAGCTCCCCGGACCTAGGAGGTCAGCCCCAGCATTTT.

The V call is TRBV28, the J call TRBJ2-7, with 7 bases identical to TRBD2. CDR3 length: 14 amino acids. J lost 5 bases, V lost 6 bases, and 10 bases had no gene match. In germline, CDR1 is MDHEN, CDR2 SYDVKM. CDR3 sequence: CASRGTTISHEQYF. In nucleotides, the CDR3 is TGTGCCAGCAGAGGGACTACCATAAGTCACGAGCAGTACTTC.

The chain has TRBV6-5 and TRBJ2-5; TRBD2 matches at 8 bases. Trimming removed 2 bases from V and 0 bases from J; junction bases left unmatched: 2. CDR3 length equals 15 residues. Germline assignment: CDR1 MNHEY and CDR2 SVGAGI. The CDR3 loop is CASSYTGGYQETQYF. As DNA, the CDR3 is TGTGCCAGCAGTTACACGGGGGGGTACCAAGAGACCCAGTACTTC.

V usage is TRBV7-3 and J usage is TRBJ2-7; TRBD2 agrees at 9 bases. Germline CDR1 reads SGHTA; CDR2 reads FQGTGA. V was pared by 4 bases and J by 4 bases, with 5 bases of the junction left unmatched. CDR3 length: 14 amino acids. The DNA for the CDR3 is TGTGCCAGCAGCTCTAGACTAGCGGCGTACGAGCAGTACTTC. Amino acids: CASSSRLAAYEQYF. Full variable domain (outside the CDR3, taken from reference TRBV7-3 and TRBJ2-7): GAGVSQTPSNKVTEKGKYVELRCDPISGHTALYWYRQSLGQGPEFLIYFQGTGAADDSGLPNDRFFAVRPEGSVSTLKIQRTERGDSAVYLCASSSRLAAYEQYFGPGTRLTVT.

The chain employs TRBV4-2 and TRBJ2-1; 14 nucleotides agree with TRBD2. This CDR3 region has 18 residues. The V and J ends lost 3 bases and 1 base, in that order; junction bases with no gene match: 5. Germline V gene lookup returns CDR1 LGHNA and CDR2 YNFKEQ. This CDR3 is CASSQGLAGVGSYNEQFF. The CDR3 nucleotides read TGTGCCAGCAGCCAGGGACTAGCGGGAGTAGGGTCCTACAATGAGCAGTTCTTC.

The chain uses TRBV5-1 and TRBJ2-3, with 7 bases aligning to TRBD1. With V trimmed by 3 bases and J by 0 bases, 7 bases remained unmatched. In germline, CDR1 is SGHRS, CDR2 YFSETQ. The CDR3 consists of 16 residues. Here the CDR3 reads CASSSITGVSTDTQYF. Written as DNA, the CDR3 is TGCGCCAGCAGCTCAATTACAGGGGTTAGCACAGATACGCAGTATTTT. Full variable domain (rest looked up from reference TRBV5-1 and TRBJ2-3): KAGVTQTPRYLIKTRGQQVTLSCSPISGHRSVSWYQQTPGQGLQFLFEYFSETQRNKGNFPGRFSGRQFSNSRSEMNVSTLELGDSALYLCASSSITGVSTDTQYFGPGTRLTVL.

V is TRBV4-1 and J is TRBJ1-1, with TRBD1 matching over 9 bases. V shed 1 base, J shed 0 bases, and the junction held 3 bases outside the gene matches. Germline V gene data show CDR1 as MGHRA and CDR2 as YSYEKL. There are 16 residues in the CDR3. CDR3 sequence (DNA): TGCGCCAGCAGCCAAGGTGACAGGGGGTTGAACACTGAAGCTTTCTTT. Protein: CASSQGDRGLNTEAFF.

The V call is TRBV3-1 (or the pseudogene TRBV3-2), the J call TRBJ2-1; 13 nucleotides agree with TRBD2. J gave up 10 bases and V 2 bases, and 8 bases lay outside the gene matches. Germline V gene sequence: CDR1 LGHDT, CDR2 YNNKEL (reference sequence). The CDR3 length is 16 residues. CDR3 sequence: CASSQNWGLAGSEQFF. The CDR3 nucleotides are TGTGCCAGCAGCCAAAATTGGGGACTAGCGGGATCCGAGCAGTTCTTC.

This chain uses TRBV28 with TRBJ1-5; 9 bases line up with TRBD1. Germline V gene sequence: CDR1 MDHEN, CDR2 SYDVKM. The CDR3 runs to 15 residues. With V trimmed by 5 bases and J by 2 bases, 4 bases remained unmatched. The CDR3 nucleotides read TGTGCCAGCAGTGAGCGGGACAGGGGCAATCAGCCCCAGCATTTT. Its translation is CASSERDRGNQPQHF.

This clone was found a few times. This rearrangement joins TRBV6-4 to TRBJ1-5; TRBD1 aligns across 9 bases. The CDR3 spans 18 residues. With 5 bases clipped from V and 5 bases from J, the junction kept 16 bases outside the gene matches. Germline CDR1 MRHNA, CDR2 SNTAGT. DNA for the CDR3: TGTGCCAGCAGTACCAGAACCGGGACAGGGTTGGGCCATCAGCCCCAGCATTTT. Protein product: CASSTRTGTGLGHQPQHF.

The chain recombines TRBV20-1 with TRBJ2-1, with D possibly TRBD2 on 6 matching bases. Trimming pared 6 bases from V and 6 bases from J, leaving 9 bases between. This CDR3 has 11 residues. Germline V lookup: CDR1 DFQATT, CDR2 SNEGSKA (reference sequence). CDR3 residues: CSARLVNEQFF. CDR3 DNA sequence: TGCAGTGCAAGACTAGTCAATGAGCAGTTCTTC.